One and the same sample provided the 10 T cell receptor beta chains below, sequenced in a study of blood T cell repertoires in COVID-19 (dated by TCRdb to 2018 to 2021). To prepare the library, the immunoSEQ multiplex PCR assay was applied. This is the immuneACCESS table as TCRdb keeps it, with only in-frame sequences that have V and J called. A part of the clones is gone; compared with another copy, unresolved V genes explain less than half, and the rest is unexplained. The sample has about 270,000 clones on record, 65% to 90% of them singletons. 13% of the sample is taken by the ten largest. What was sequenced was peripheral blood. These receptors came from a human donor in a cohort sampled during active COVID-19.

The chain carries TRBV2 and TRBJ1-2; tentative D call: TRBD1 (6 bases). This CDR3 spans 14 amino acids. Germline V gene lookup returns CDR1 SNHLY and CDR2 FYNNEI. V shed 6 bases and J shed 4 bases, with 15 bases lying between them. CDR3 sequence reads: CASRLGGARYGYTF. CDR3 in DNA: TGTGCCAGCAGGCTGGGGGGGGCTCGCTATGGCTACACCTTC.

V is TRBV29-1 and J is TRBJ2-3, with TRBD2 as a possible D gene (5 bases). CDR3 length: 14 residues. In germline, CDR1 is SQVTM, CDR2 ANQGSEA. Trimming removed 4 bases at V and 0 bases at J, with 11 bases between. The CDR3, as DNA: TGCAGCGTTGGCAGGACTTTAAGCACAGATACGCAGTATTTT. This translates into CSVGRTLSTDTQYF.

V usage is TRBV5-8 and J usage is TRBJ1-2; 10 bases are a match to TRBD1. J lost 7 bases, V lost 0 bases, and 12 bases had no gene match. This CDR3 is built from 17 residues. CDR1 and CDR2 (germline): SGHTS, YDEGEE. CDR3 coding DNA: TGTGCCAGCAGCTTGGGACTTAGGGGGACAGGGGACTTTGGCTACACCTTC. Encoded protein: CASSLGLRGTGDFGYTF.

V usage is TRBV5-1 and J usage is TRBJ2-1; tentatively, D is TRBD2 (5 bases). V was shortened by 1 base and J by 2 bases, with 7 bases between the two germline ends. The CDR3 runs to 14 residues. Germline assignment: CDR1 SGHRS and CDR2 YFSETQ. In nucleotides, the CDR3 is TGCGCCAGCAGCTTGATGGGAGCCTACAATGAGCAGTTCTTC. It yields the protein CASSLMGAYNEQFF.

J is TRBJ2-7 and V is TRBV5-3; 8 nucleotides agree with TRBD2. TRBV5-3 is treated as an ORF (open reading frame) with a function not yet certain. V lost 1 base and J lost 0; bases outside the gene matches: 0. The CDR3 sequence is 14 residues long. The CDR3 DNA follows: TGTGCCAGAAGCTTGCGGGAGGGCTCCTACGAGCAGTACTTC. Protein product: CARSLREGSYEQYF.

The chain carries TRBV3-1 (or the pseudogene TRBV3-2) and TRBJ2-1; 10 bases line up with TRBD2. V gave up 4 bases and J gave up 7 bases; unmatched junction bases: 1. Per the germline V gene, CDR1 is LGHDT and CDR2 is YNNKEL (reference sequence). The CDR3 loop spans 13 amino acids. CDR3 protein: CASSLSGRNEQFF. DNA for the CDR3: TGTGCCAGCAGCCTTAGCGGGAGGAATGAGCAGTTCTTC.

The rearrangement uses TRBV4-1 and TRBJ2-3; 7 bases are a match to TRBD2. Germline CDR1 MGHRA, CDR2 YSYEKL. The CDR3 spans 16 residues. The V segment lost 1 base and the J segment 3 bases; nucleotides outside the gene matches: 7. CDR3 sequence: CASSQGTRRTTDTQYF. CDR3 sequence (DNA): TGCGCCAGCAGCCAAGGGACTAGGCGGACGACAGATACGCAGTATTTT.

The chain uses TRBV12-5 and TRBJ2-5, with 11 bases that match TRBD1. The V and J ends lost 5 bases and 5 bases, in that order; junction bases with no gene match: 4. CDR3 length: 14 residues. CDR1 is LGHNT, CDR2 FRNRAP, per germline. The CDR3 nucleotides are TGTGCTAGTGGTAGGGGACAGGGGGTCGAGACCCAGTACTTC. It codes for CASGRGQGVETQYF.

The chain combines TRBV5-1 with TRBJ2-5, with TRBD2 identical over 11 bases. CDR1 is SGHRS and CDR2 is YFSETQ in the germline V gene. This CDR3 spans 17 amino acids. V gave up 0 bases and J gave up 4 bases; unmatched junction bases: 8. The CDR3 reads CASSLGTSGSLRETQYF. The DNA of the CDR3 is TGCGCCAGCAGCTTGGGAACTAGCGGGAGCCTCAGAGAGACCCAGTACTTC.

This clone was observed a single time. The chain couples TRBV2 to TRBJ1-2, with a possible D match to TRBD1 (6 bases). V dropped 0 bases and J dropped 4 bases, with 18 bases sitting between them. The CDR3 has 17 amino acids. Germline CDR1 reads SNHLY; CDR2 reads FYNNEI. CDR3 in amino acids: CASSEAGGLAILYGYTF. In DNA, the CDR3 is TGTGCCAGCAGTGAAGCCGGGGGGCTAGCCATCCTCTATGGCTACACCTTC.